The present T cell receptor beta chain was sequenced within a study of T cell changes during pregnancy in multiple sclerosis. The CDR3 loop spans 17 amino acids. Germline V gene lookup returns CDR1 SEHNR and CDR2 FQNEAQ (reference sequence). V was pared by 5 bases and J by 7 bases, with 23 bases between. Repertoires were generated with immunoSEQ multiplex PCR, while TCRdb's copy carries only in-frame clones and drops some. Counted here are more than 35,000 clones, 85% to 90% occurring once; the ten biggest clones make up about 0.5%. This TCR was sampled from a female donor with multiple sclerosis, enrolled in a pregnancy study. The chain links TRBV7-9 to TRBJ1-4; TRBD1 might be the D (6 bases). This sample comprised CD4+ T cells from peripheral blood mononuclear cells, obtained in the first trimester of pregnancy. This CDR3 is CASSLEGTPKMSEKLFF. Here the CDR3 DNA reads TGTGCCAGCAGCCTAGAGGGGACACCGAAGATGAGTGAAAAACTGTTTTTT.